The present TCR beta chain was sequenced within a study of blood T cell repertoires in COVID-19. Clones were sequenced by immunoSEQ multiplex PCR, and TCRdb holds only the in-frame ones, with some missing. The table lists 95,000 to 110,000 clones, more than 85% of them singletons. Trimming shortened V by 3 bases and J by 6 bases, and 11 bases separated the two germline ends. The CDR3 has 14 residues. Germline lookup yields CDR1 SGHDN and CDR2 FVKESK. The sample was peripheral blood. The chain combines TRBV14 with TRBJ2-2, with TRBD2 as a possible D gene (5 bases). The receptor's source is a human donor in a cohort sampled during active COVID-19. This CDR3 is CASSQRVGSGELFF. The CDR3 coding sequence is TGTGCCAGCAGCCAGAGGGTTGGGTCCGGGGAGCTGTTTTTT.